This T cell receptor beta chain was obtained from a study of T cell repertoires in cytomegalovirus infection. Background on the study: Epitope selection comprised recently identified HLA-C-restricted CMV epitopes and well-studied HLA-B-restricted CMV epitopes. An indication of both CMV infection and matching HLA type came from public TCR beta signatures. Whole-study results and caveats: Public TCR beta family frequency separated CMV-and-HLA carriers, including in an independent cohort. Dominating the ex vivo response were HLA-C-restricted CMV-specific TCR beta clonotypes.

Notes on this clonotype: Its antigen is still unknown.

TCRdb recomputed calls from the reads with MiXCR, one row per CDR3 protein. The table includes about 830,000 distinct CDR3 sequences, about 33% detected once. Trimming pared 6 bases from V and 1 base from J, leaving 12 bases between. Germline CDR1 is MNHNY and CDR2 is SVGAGI (reference sequence). The CDR3 loop spans 14 amino acids. Specimen: cultured CD8+ T cells from PBMCs, collected from culture after CMV antigen stimulation. J is TRBJ1-1 and V is TRBV6-6; no clear D gene. This TCR derives from a human donor in good health (CMV status not recorded). Some clones in this sample may be carry-over from other donors' samples. The CDR3 is CASRDNYRNTEAFF. CDR3 DNA sequence: TGTGCCAGCAGGGATAACTACAGGAACACTGAAGCTTTCTTT.